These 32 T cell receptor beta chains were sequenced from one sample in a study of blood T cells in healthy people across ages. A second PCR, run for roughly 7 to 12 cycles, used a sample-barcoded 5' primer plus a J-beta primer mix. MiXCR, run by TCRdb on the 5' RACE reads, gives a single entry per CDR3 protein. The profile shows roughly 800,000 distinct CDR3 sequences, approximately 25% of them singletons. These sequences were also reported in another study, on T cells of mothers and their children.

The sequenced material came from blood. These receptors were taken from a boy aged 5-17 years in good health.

CDR3 DNA: TGTGCCAGCAGTATTAGCGGGGTTGATTCCAAAGAGCAGTTCTTC. As protein: CASSISGVDSKEQFF. The chain has TRBV6-5 and TRBJ2-1; TRBD2 aligns across 8 bases. The CDR3 has 15 amino acids. Losses at the gene ends were 5 bases for V and 10 bases for J; bases not matched to a gene: 13. Per germline, CDR1 MNHEY and CDR2 SVGAGI.

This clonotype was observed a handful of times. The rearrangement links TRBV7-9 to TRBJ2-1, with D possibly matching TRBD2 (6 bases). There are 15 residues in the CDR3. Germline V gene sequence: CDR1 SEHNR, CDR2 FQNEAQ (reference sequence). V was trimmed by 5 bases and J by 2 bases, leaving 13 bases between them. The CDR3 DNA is TGTGCCAGCAGCCCCTTACGGGAGCCCTACAATGAGCAGTTCTTC. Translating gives CASSPLREPYNEQFF.

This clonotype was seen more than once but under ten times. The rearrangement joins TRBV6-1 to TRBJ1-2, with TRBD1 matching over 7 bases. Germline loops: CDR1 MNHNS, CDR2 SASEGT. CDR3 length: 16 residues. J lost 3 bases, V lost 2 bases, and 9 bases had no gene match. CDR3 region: CASSEYGGGVDYGYTF. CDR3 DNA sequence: TGTGCCAGCAGTGAATATGGAGGGGGCGTTGACTATGGCTACACCTTC.

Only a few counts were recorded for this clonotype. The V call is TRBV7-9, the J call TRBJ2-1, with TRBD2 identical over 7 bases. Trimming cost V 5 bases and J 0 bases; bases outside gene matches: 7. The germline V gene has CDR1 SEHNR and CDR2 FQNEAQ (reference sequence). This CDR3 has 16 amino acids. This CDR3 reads CASSPEAGISYNEQFF. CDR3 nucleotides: TGTGCCAGCAGCCCCGAAGCGGGAATCTCCTACAATGAGCAGTTCTTC.

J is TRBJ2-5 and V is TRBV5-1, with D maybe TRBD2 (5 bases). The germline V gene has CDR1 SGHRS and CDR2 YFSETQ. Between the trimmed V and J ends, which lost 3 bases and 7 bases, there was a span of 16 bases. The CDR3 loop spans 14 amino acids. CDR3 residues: CASSSPGTLGTQYF. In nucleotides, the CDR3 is TGCGCCAGCAGCTCGCCGGGAACCCTAGGGACCCAGTACTTC.

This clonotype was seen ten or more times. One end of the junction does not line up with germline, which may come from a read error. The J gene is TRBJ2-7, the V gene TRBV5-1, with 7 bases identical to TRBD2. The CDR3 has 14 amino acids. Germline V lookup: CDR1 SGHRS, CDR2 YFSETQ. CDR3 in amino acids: CASSFGRSSYEQYF. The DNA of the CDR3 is TGTGCCAGCAGTTTCGGGAGGAGCTCCTACGAGCAGTACTTC.

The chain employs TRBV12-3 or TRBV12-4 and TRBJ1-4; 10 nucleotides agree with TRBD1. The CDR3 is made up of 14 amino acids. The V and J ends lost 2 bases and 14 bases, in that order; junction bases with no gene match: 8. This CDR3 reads CASSLTGTGVFLFF. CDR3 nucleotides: TGTGCCAGCAGTTTAACCGGGACAGGGGTCTTCCTGTTTTTT.

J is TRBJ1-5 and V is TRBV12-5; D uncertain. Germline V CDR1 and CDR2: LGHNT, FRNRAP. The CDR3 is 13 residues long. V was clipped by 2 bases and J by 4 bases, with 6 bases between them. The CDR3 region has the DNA TGTGCTAGTGGTTTGAACCCGAATCAGCCCCAGCATTTT. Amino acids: CASGLNPNQPQHF.

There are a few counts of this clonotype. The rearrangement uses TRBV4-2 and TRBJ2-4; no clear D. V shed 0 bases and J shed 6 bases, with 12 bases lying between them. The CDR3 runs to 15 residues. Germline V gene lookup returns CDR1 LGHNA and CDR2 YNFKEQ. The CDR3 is CASSQDLGFGNIQYF. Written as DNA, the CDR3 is TGTGCCAGCAGCCAAGATTTGGGGTTTGGAAACATTCAGTACTTC.

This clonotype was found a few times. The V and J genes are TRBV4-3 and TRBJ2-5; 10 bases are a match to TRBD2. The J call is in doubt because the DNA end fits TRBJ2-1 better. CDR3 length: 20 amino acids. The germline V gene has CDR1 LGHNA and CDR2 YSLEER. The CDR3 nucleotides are TGCGCCAGCAGCCAAGATCGGGTCACGGGACTAGCGTCTCCGGCCAATGAGCAGTTCTTC. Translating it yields CASSQDRVTGLASPANEQFF.

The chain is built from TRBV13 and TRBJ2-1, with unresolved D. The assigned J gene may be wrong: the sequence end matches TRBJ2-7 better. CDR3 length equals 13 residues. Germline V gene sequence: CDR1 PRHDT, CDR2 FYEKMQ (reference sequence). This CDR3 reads CASSFVGSYEQYF. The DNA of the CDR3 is TGTGCCAGCAGCTTCGTGGGATCCTACGAGCAGTACTTC.

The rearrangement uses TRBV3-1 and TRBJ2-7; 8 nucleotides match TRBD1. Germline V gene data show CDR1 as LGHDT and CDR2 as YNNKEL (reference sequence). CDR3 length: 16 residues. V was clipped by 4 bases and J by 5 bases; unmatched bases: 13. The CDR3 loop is CASSRDQGQGSHEQYF. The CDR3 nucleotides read TGTGCCAGCAGCCGGGATCAAGGACAGGGTTCGCACGAGCAGTACTTC.

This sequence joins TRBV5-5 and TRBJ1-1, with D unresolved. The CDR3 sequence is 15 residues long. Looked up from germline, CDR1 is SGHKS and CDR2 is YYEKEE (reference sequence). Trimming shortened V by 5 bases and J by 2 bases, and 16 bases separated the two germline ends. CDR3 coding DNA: TGTGCCAGCAGTTTAGACCGGGAGCAAAACACTGAAGCTTTCTTT. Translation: CASSLDREQNTEAFF.

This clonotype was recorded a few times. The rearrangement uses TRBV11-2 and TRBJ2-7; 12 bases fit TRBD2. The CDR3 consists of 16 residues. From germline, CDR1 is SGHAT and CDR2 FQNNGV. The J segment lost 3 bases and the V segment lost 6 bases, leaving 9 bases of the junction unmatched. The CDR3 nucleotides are TGTGCCAGCAGAGGTCTAGCGGGAGGGCCAGACTACGAGCAGTACTTC. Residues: CASRGLAGGPDYEQYF. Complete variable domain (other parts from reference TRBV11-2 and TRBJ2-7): EAGVAQSPRYKIIEKRQSVAFWCNPISGHATLYWYQQILGQGPKLLIQFQNNGVVDDSQLPKDRFSAERLKGVDSTLKIQPAKLEDSAVYLCASRGLAGGPDYEQYFGPGTRLTVT.

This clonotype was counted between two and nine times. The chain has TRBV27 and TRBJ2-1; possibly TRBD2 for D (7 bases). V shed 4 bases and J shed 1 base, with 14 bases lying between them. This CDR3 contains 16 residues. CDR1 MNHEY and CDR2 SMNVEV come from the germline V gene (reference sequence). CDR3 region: CASSSGGPISYNEQFF. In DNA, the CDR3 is TGTGCCAGCAGTTCCGGGGGGCCTATTTCCTACAATGAGCAGTTCTTC.

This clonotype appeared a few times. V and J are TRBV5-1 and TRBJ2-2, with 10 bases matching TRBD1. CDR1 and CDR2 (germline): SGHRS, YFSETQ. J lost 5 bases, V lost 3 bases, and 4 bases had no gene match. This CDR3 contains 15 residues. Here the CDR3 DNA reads TGCGCCAGCAGCTACGACAGGGGGCGAACCGGGGAGCTGTTTTTT. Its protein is CASSYDRGRTGELFF.

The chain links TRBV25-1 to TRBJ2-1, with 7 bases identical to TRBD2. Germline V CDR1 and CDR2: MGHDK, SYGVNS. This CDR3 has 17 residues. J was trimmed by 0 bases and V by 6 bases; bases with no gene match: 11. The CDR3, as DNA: TGTGCCAGCAGGGGAACGCTTGGCGGGGGCTCCTACAATGAGCAGTTCTTC. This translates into CASRGTLGGGSYNEQFF.

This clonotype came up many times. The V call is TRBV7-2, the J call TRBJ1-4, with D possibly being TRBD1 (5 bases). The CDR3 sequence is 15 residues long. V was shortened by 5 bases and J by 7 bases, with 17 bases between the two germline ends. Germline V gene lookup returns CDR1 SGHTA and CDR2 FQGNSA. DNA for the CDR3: TGTGCCAGCAGCCGGGACGGGTCCCCCAGTGAAAAACTGTTTTTT. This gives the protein CASSRDGSPSEKLFF.

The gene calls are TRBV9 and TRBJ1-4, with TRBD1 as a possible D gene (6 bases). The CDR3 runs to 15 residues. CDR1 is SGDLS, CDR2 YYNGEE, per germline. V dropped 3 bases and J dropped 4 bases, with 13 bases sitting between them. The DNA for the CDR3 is TGTGCCAGCAGCGCTGGGACAAGGAATAATGAAAAACTGTTTTTT. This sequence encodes CASSAGTRNNEKLFF.

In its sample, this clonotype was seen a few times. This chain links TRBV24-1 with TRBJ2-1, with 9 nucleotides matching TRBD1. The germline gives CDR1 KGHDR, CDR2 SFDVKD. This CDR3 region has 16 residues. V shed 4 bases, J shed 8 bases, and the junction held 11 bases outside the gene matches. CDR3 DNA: TGTGCCACCAGTGACCCGGACAGGGGCGGGGGCGATGAGCAGTTCTTC. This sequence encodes CATSDPDRGGGDEQFF.

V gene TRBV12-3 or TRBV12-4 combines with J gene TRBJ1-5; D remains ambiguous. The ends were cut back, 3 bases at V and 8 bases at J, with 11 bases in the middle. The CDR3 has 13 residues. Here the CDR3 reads CASSLWPIKPQHF. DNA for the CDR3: TGTGCCAGCAGTTTGTGGCCTATCAAGCCCCAGCATTTT.

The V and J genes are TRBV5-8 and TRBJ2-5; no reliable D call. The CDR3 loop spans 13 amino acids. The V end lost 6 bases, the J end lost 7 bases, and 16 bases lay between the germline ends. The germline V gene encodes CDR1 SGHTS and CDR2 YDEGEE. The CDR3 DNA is TGTGCCAGCAAGACGATGGTCCCAGGGACCCAGTACTTC. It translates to CASKTMVPGTQYF.

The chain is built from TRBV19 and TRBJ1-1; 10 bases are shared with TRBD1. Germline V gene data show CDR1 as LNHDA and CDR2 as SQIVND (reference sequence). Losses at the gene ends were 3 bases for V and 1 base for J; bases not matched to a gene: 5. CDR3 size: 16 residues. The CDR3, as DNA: TGTGCCAGTAGTATCTTGACAGGGGGCAGGAACACTGAAGCTTTCTTT. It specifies CASSILTGGRNTEAFF.

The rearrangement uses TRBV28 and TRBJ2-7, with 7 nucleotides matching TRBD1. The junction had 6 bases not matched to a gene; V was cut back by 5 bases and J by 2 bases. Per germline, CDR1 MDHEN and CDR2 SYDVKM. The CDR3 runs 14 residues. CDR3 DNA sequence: TGTGCCAGCAGTCCGGGACAGCGAACCTACGAGCAGTACTTC. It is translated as CASSPGQRTYEQYF.

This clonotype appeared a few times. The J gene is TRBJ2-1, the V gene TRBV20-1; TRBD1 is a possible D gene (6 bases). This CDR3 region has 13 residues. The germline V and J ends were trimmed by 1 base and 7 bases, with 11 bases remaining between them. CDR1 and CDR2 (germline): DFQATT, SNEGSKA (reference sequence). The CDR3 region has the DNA TGCAGTGCTAGAGTGCGCCAGGGGAATGAGCAGTTCTTC. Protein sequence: CSARVRQGNEQFF.

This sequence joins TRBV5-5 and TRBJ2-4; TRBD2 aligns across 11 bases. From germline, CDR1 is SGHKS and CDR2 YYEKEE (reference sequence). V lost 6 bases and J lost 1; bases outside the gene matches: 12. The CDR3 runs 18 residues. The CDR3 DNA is TGTGCCAGCAACCAAATAGCGGGAGGGCCAGGGGCCAAAAACATTCAGTACTTC. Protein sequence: CASNQIAGGPGAKNIQYF.

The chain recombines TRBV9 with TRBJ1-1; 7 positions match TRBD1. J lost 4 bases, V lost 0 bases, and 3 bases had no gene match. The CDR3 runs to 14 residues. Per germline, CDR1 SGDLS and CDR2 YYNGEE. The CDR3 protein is CASSVGDRPTEAFF. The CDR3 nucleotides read TGTGCCAGCAGCGTAGGGGACAGACCCACTGAAGCTTTCTTT.

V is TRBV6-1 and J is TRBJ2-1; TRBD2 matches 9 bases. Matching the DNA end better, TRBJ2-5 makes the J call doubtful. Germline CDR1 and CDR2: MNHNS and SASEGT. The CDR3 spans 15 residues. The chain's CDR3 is CASSTSAGGQETQYF. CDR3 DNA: TGTGCCAGCTCTACTTCAGCGGGGGGCCAAGAGACCCAGTACTTC.

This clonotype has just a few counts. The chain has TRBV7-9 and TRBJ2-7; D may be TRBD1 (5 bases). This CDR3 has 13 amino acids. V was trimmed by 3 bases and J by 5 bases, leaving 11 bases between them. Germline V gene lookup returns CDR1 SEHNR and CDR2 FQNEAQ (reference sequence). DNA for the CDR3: TGTGCCAGCAGCTTGCAGGGTCTCGACGAGCAGTACTTC. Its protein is CASSLQGLDEQYF.

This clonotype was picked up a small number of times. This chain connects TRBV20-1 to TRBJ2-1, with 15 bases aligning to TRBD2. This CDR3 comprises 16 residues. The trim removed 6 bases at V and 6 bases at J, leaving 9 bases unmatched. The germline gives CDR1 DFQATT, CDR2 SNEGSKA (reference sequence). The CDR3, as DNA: TGCAGTGCCACGAATCAGGGACTAGCGGGGGGCAATGAGCAGTTCTTC. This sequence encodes CSATNQGLAGGNEQFF.

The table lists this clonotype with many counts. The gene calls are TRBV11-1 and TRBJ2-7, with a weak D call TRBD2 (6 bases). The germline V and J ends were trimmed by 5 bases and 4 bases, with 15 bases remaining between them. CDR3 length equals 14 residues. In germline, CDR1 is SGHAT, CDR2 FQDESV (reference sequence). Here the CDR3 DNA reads TGTGCCAGCAGCCAAGACCCGGAGGGGTACGAGCAGTACTTC. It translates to CASSQDPEGYEQYF.

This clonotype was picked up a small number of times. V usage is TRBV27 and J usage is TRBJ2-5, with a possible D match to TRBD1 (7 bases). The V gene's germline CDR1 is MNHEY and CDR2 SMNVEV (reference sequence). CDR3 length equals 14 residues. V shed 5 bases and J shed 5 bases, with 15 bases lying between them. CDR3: CASSAAGGRETQYF. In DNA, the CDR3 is TGTGCCAGCAGTGCCGCAGGGGGGAGGGAGACCCAGTACTTC.